What follows is one T cell receptor (beta chain) and its context. As yet, its antigen is unknown. The J segment lost 1 base and the V segment lost 3 bases, leaving 5 bases of the junction unmatched. The length of the CDR3 is 15 residues. Germline-derived CDR1 and CDR2 are MGHRA and YSYEKL. In the PCR, 60 Vbeta and 13 Jbeta primers were used. TCRdb's table, derived via immunoSEQ multiplex PCR, lists solely in-frame clones and lacks some. Its clone listing holds under 60,000 clones. Donors counted as nominally healthy when sampled, yet unrecorded immune exposures were likely. The data were taken from a study of cytomegalovirus exposure and HLA in healthy donors. Findings and caveats of the study: Based on reports, TCR beta sequences accurately predicted HLA-A and HLA-B alleles for most subjects. Later, TCR association rates were found to vary by HLA locus, highest for DRB1 and lowest for HLA-C. In an earlier analysis, about 87% or about 30%: the productive usage of most TCR beta V segments.

Sequenced input: PBMCs. The chain is built from TRBV4-1 and TRBJ2-5, with 7 bases matching TRBD1. This receptor was obtained from a woman aged 25-40 years in good health and CMV-seropositive. This chain's CDR3 is CASSQTGPTQETQYF. Written as DNA, the CDR3 is TGCGCCAGCAGCCAGACAGGGCCTACCCAAGAGACCCAGTACTTC.